This entry lists 5 T cell receptor beta chains sequenced from one sample in a study of Ad26.COV2.S vaccination and SARS-CoV-2 variants (TCRdb year 2021). The library was generated by the immunoSEQ multiplex PCR assay. Imported from immuneACCESS, the table was reduced by TCRdb to in-frame sequences with V and J called. These copies leave out some clones; in studies compared against another copy, an unresolved V gene accounts for under half, and the cause of the remainder is not known. The sample table records roughly 150,000 clones; just over 85% of these occur just once. The biggest ten clones account for approximately 5% of the sample. Sample time point, as interpreted from the label and publication: individuals recovered from natural SARS-CoV-2 infection. The sample in question was peripheral blood, obtained after recovery from COVID-19. The receptor set was obtained from a human donor who had recovered from COVID-19.

The chain employs TRBV14 and TRBJ2-2; 12 nucleotides line up with TRBD1. The CDR3 is 15 amino acids. Germline lookup yields CDR1 SGHDN and CDR2 FVKESK. The J segment lost 6 bases and the V segment lost 3 bases, leaving 2 bases of the junction unmatched. In DNA form, the CDR3 reads TGTGCCAGCAGCCAGGGACAGGGGGCAGCCGGGGAGCTGTTTTTT. Protein product: CASSQGQGAAGELFF.

CDR3 in amino acids: CASSQDESGGLYNEQFF. The DNA for the CDR3 is TGCGCCAGCAGCCAAGACGAGAGCGGGGGCCTTTACAATGAGCAGTTCTTC. The chain uses TRBV4-1 and TRBJ2-1, with TRBD2 identical over 8 bases. CDR1 MGHRA and CDR2 YSYEKL come from the germline V gene. With V trimmed by 0 bases and J by 4 bases, 8 bases remained unmatched. The CDR3 is 17 residues long.

The chain links TRBV5-1 to TRBJ2-1; D is unresolved. Germline V gene sequence: CDR1 SGHRS, CDR2 YFSETQ. V was pared by 0 bases and J by 2 bases, with 6 bases between. The CDR3 has 14 amino acids. This CDR3 reads CASSLGQTYNEQFF. The CDR3 bases are TGCGCCAGCAGCTTGGGACAAACCTACAATGAGCAGTTCTTC.

The V call is TRBV19, the J call TRBJ1-5; D perhaps matches TRBD1 (5 bases). Deletions cut 9 bases from V and 4 bases from J, with 22 bases between. The CDR3 has 16 residues. Per germline, CDR1 LNHDA and CDR2 SQIVND (reference sequence). CDR3 residues: CASEGRLWDGNQPQHF. The CDR3 region has the DNA TGTGCCAGCGAGGGACGGTTGTGGGATGGAAATCAGCCCCAGCATTTT.

The J gene is TRBJ2-7, the V gene TRBV19, with D possibly being TRBD1 or TRBD2 (6 bases each). CDR1 LNHDA and CDR2 SQIVND come from the germline V gene (reference sequence). CDR3 length equals 14 residues. V was cut by 3 bases and J by 0 bases, with 9 bases left in between. The DNA of the CDR3 is TGTGCCAGTAGTATGTCGGGGGCCTCCTACGAGCAGTACTTC. Residues: CASSMSGASYEQYF.